The 29 T cell receptor beta chains below were found in one sample sequenced in a study of T and B cells in COVID-19 patients. TRB rearrangements were amplified by multiplex PCR with BIOMED2 TRB-A/B primers. Via MiXCR, TCRdb re-called the multiplex PCR reads, giving one row per CDR3 protein. The sample has 15,000 or so distinct CDR3 sequences, around a quarter seen once. Blood genomic DNA input for TRB amplification was about 240-550 ng. Sequenced input: blood. The source is a human donor who had recovered from COVID-19.

The table lists this clonotype with many counts. The CDR3 protein is CASSPFGGTTDTQYF. The CDR3 DNA reads as TGTGCCAGCTCACCATTCGGGGGGACCACAGATACGCAGTATTTT. The chain couples TRBV18 to TRBJ2-3; 7 nucleotides align to TRBD2. Germline V gene data show CDR1 as KGHSH and CDR2 as LQKENI. This CDR3 contains 15 residues. Losses at the gene ends were 2 bases for V and 2 bases for J; bases not matched to a gene: 4. The whole variable domain, remainder taken from reference TRBV18 and TRBJ2-3, is NAGVMQNPRHLVRRRGQEARLRCSPMKGHSHVYWYRQLPEEGLKFMVYLQKENIIDESGMPKERFSAEFPKEGPSILRIQQVVRGDSAAYFCASSPFGGTTDTQYFGPGTRLTVL.

This clonotype was seen only a few times. The chain joins TRBV12-3 or TRBV12-4 to TRBJ1-3; D unresolved. Trimming cost V 3 bases and J 0 bases, with 9 bases left between them. The CDR3 totals 15 residues. CDR3 region: CASSLSRGSGNTIYF. The DNA for the CDR3 is TGTGCCAGCAGTTTGTCGCGGGGCTCTGGAAACACCATATATTTT.

The chain joins TRBV27 to TRBJ2-3, with D uncertain. This CDR3 spans 16 amino acids. Germline V CDR1 and CDR2: MNHEY, SMNVEV (reference sequence). The CDR3 DNA sequence: TGTGTTAGCAGTCCAGAATACGGACGGACCACAGATACGCAGTATTTT. It yields the protein CVSSPEYGRTTDTQYF.

V and J are TRBV30 and TRBJ2-7; no reliable D call. There are 13 residues in the CDR3. Germline V gene data show CDR1 as GTSNPN and CDR2 as SVGIG (reference sequence). V was pared by 1 base and J by 2 bases, with 9 bases between. CDR3: CAWSASWAYEQYF. The DNA of the CDR3 is TGTGCCTGGAGTGCCTCATGGGCCTACGAGCAGTACTTC.

This clonotype was found a few times. The J gene is TRBJ1-1, the V gene TRBV12-3 or TRBV12-4, with D maybe TRBD1 (5 bases). The CDR3 spans 15 residues. V dropped 5 bases and J dropped 4 bases, with 17 bases sitting between them. CDR3: CASSQGALRTTEAFF. The CDR3 DNA reads as TGTGCCAGCAGTCAAGGGGCCCTTCGGACCACTGAAGCTTTCTTT.

This clonotype has only a few counts. This chain's CDR3 is CAWTSGWSAYGYTF. The DNA of the CDR3 is TGTGCCTGGACTTCCGGCTGGTCTGCCTATGGCTACACCTTC. V gene TRBV30 combines with J gene TRBJ1-2, with D unclear. V lost 4 bases to trimming and J lost 4 bases, with 16 bases between them. This CDR3 spans 14 amino acids. Germline CDR1 reads GTSNPN; CDR2 reads SVGIG (reference sequence).

About this clonotype itself: This may come from a read error, since a much larger clone is one base off. This chain joins TRBV19 and TRBJ2-3; 7 bases align to TRBD2. The CDR3 has 16 amino acids. The V gene's germline CDR1 is LNHDA and CDR2 SQIVND (reference sequence). CDR3 sequence (DNA): TGTGCCAGTAGACAACCGGCGGGGGTCCCCACAGATAAGCAGTATTTT. This gives the protein CASRQPAGVPTDKQYF.

The chain links TRBV19 to TRBJ1-1, with TRBD1 as a possible D gene (6 bases). The CDR3 loop spans 16 amino acids. V was clipped by 3 bases and J by 8 bases, with 22 bases between them. CDR1 LNHDA and CDR2 SQIVND come from the germline V gene (reference sequence). The CDR3 DNA reads TGTGCCAGTAGTATTACAGGACTTACCCGGACAGTCGAAGCTTTCTTT. Translated: CASSITGLTRTVEAFF.

By its share, this clonotype is medium-sized. The genes are TRBV19 and TRBJ2-3, with 10 bases identical to TRBD2. This CDR3 region has 15 residues. From germline, CDR1 is LNHDA and CDR2 SQIVND (reference sequence). V shed 4 bases, J shed 2 bases, and the junction held 3 bases outside the gene matches. The CDR3 spells CASSTLAGATDTQYF. The CDR3 DNA is TGTGCCAGTAGTACCCTAGCGGGGGCCACAGATACGCAGTATTTT.

The chain couples TRBV7-6 to TRBJ1-2, with 10 positions matching TRBD1. Germline V gene sequence: CDR1 SGHVS, CDR2 FNYEAQ. Trimming cost V 1 base and J 3 bases; bases outside gene matches: 8. The CDR3 length is 17 residues. The CDR3 loop is CASSLGPGQGRHYGYTF. The CDR3 bases are TGTGCCAGCAGCTTAGGACCGGGACAGGGGCGGCACTATGGCTACACCTTC.

This clonotype showed up many times. The chain recombines TRBV6-5 with TRBJ2-2; no reliable D call. This CDR3 spans 15 amino acids. The germline gives CDR1 MNHEY, CDR2 SVGAGI. Trimming cost V 5 bases and J 1 base, with 11 bases left between them. The CDR3 sequence: CASSPTVVNTGELFF. As DNA, the CDR3 is TGTGCCAGCAGTCCGACCGTTGTGAACACCGGGGAGCTGTTTTTT.

This clonotype is medium-sized in the sample. The chain recombines TRBV19 with TRBJ1-2, with TRBD1 matching 7 bases. CDR1 is LNHDA, CDR2 SQIVND, per germline (reference sequence). With V trimmed by 5 bases and J by 4 bases, 4 bases remained unmatched. This CDR3 is 13 amino acids long. The CDR3 here is CASSEGQTYGYTF. In DNA form, the CDR3 reads TGTGCCAGTAGTGAGGGACAGACCTATGGCTACACCTTC.

This chain uses TRBV12-3 or TRBV12-4 with TRBJ1-6; 7 bases align to TRBD1. The CDR3 runs to 14 residues. J gave up 11 bases and V 2 bases, and 6 bases lay outside the gene matches. The CDR3 is CASSLQGGSAPLHF. CDR3 DNA: TGTGCCAGCAGTTTACAGGGGGGATCAGCACCCCTCCACTTT.

The J gene is TRBJ2-7, the V gene TRBV6-2 or TRBV6-3; 9 nucleotides agree with TRBD1. CDR3 length: 15 residues. Trimming removed 4 bases from V and 4 bases from J; junction bases left unmatched: 8. The germline V gene encodes CDR1 MNHEY and CDR2 SVGEGT. The CDR3 is CASSLPGQGNYEQYF. As DNA, the CDR3 is TGTGCCAGCAGTTTACCGGGACAGGGTAATTACGAGCAGTACTTC.

By frequency in the sample, this clonotype is medium-sized. The chain combines TRBV15 with TRBJ2-7, with 7 nucleotides matching TRBD1. The V gene end was trimmed by 0 bases and the J gene end by 7 bases; junction bases not matched to a gene: 9. The germline CDR1 and CDR2 sequences are LNHNV and YYDKDF (reference sequence). CDR3 length: 15 amino acids. CDR3 nucleotide sequence: TGTGCCACCAGCAGAGACGCAGGGGGTGCAAAGGAGCAGTACTTC. It translates to CATSRDAGGAKEQYF.

This clonotype was seen only a few times. V is TRBV18 and J is TRBJ1-1; D possibly corresponds to TRBD1 (6 bases). The V end was cut by 3 bases, the J end by 0 bases, with 8 bases between. The CDR3 totals 14 residues. CDR1 is KGHSH and CDR2 is LQKENI in the germline V gene. The CDR3 sequence: CASSPGTMNTEAFF. The CDR3 DNA sequence: TGTGCCAGCTCACCGGGGACAATGAACACTGAAGCTTTCTTT.

This clonotype turned up a few times. The V and J genes are TRBV5-1 and TRBJ1-1; D remains ambiguous. Trimming pared 4 bases from V and 2 bases from J, leaving 9 bases between. The germline V gene encodes CDR1 SGHRS and CDR2 YFSETQ. The CDR3 extends over 13 amino acids. The CDR3 protein is CASSPSANTEAFF. CDR3 DNA: TGCGCCAGCAGCCCCTCAGCTAACACTGAAGCTTTCTTT.

A word on this clonotype: Just one base apart from a much larger clone, this may be a read error. This rearrangement joins TRBV5-5 to TRBJ2-7; D tentatively reads TRBD1 or TRBD2 (5 bases each). This CDR3 has 16 amino acids. The V gene lost 3 bases and the J gene lost 2 bases, with 18 bases spanning the gap. Per germline, CDR1 SGHKS and CDR2 YYEKEE (reference sequence). The CDR3 coding sequence is TGTGCCAGCAGCTCCCCTGCGGGCAGGGACGCCTACGAGCAGTACGTC. Translating gives CASSSPAGRDAYEQYV.

This clonotype was found a few times. The V gene is TRBV19, the J gene TRBJ1-1, with D possibly TRBD1 on 6 matching bases. The germline V and J ends were trimmed by 6 bases and 6 bases, with 17 bases remaining between them. The CDR3 has 14 amino acids. Germline CDR1 and CDR2: LNHDA and SQIVND (reference sequence). The CDR3 region has the DNA TGTGCCAGTAGGCTCGGGGGCGGGCAGTCTGAAGCTTTCTTT. Protein sequence: CASRLGGGQSEAFF.

This sequence joins TRBV5-1 and TRBJ2-1; D perhaps matches TRBD1 (5 bases). Germline assignment: CDR1 SGHRS and CDR2 YFSETQ. The CDR3 extends over 12 amino acids. Deletions cut 2 bases from V and 7 bases from J, with 7 bases between. The CDR3 DNA is TGCGCCAGCAGCTTCCCAGGGAATGAGCAGTTCTTC. Translation gives CASSFPGNEQFF.

This clonotype is medium-sized. The chain uses TRBV19 and TRBJ2-1; D is possibly TRBD2 (5 bases). Germline loops: CDR1 LNHDA, CDR2 SQIVND (reference sequence). Deletions cut 3 bases from V and 7 bases from J, with 7 bases between. The CDR3 is 12 amino acids. The CDR3 DNA follows: TGTGCCAGTAGTATTCGGGGAAATGAGCAGTTCTTC. It translates to CASSIRGNEQFF. Drawing the rest from reference TRBV19 and TRBJ2-1, the complete variable domain is DGGITQSPKYLFRKEGQNVTLSCEQNLNHDAMYWYRQDPGQGLRLIYYSQIVNDFQKGDIAEGYSVSREKKESFPLTVTSAQKNPTAFYLCASSIRGNEQFFGPGTRLTVL.

The chain combines TRBV15 with TRBJ2-7; D gene unclear. Between the trimmed V and J ends, which lost 5 bases and 5 bases, there was a span of 19 bases. The V gene's germline CDR1 is LNHNV and CDR2 YYDKDF (reference sequence). The CDR3 sequence is 15 residues long. Written as DNA, the CDR3 is TGTGCCACCAGCCCCAATGGGTCCCCTTGGGACGAGCAGTACTTC. Encoded protein: CATSPNGSPWDEQYF.

This clonotype was found many times. The J gene is TRBJ2-3, the V gene TRBV27, with 7 bases matching TRBD2. The CDR3 runs 15 residues. Germline CDR1 is MNHEY and CDR2 is SMNVEV (reference sequence). Germline trimming cut 4 bases from V and 1 base from J; bases unmatched to any gene: 5. This CDR3 is CASSSIAGRTDTQYF. In DNA, the CDR3 is TGTGCCAGCAGTTCAATAGCGGGTCGCACAGATACGCAGTATTTT.

This rearrangement joins TRBV7-6 to TRBJ2-1; no clear D gene. V shed 2 bases and J shed 0 bases, with 14 bases lying between them. This CDR3 contains 17 residues. Germline V gene sequence: CDR1 SGHVS, CDR2 FNYEAQ. The CDR3 loop is CASSLSELGYSYNEQFF. The CDR3 DNA sequence: TGTGCCAGCAGCTTAAGCGAGCTGGGCTACTCCTACAATGAGCAGTTCTTC.

This chain uses TRBV5-1 with TRBJ2-7; TRBD1 aligns across 10 bases. The CDR3 totals 15 residues. The germline gives CDR1 SGHRS, CDR2 YFSETQ. V was pared by 4 bases and J by 4 bases, with 8 bases of the junction left unmatched. CDR3 bases: TGCGCCAGCAGCCAGGGACAGGGGTTGATTTACGAGCAGTACTTC. Protein sequence: CASSQGQGLIYEQYF.

The chain combines TRBV6-6 with TRBJ1-5; 8 bases are a match to TRBD1. The CDR3 runs 13 residues. With 7 bases clipped from V and 3 bases from J, the junction kept 2 bases outside the gene matches. CDR1 and CDR2 (germline): MNHNY, SVGAGI (reference sequence). In DNA form, the CDR3 reads TGTGCCAGCAAGGACAGGGACAATCAGCCCCAGCATTTT. Translation gives CASKDRDNQPQHF.

The table lists this clonotype with a few counts. The chain employs TRBV12-3 or TRBV12-4 and TRBJ2-7; D could derive from TRBD1 or TRBD2 (5 bases each). Trimming cost V 4 bases and J 3 bases, with 13 bases left between them. This CDR3 has 14 amino acids. The CDR3 loop reads CASSSARDGYEQYF. CDR3 bases: TGTGCCAGCAGTTCCGCCCGGGACGGCTACGAGCAGTACTTC.

To note about this clonotype: A much larger clone lies a single base off, so this may be a read error. V is TRBV19 and J is TRBJ2-1; D is unclear. CDR1 and CDR2 (germline): LNHDA, SQIVND (reference sequence). The CDR3 totals 16 residues. The CDR3 nucleotides are TGTGCCAGTAGTATAGCGGCTCTATCTGGCTACAATGAGAAGTTCTTC. Protein sequence: CASSIAALSGYNEKFF.

The genes are TRBV5-6 and TRBJ2-1; D is possibly TRBD1 or TRBD2 (5 bases each). This CDR3 comprises 16 residues. The V gene's germline CDR1 is SGHDT and CDR2 YYEEEE. Trimming removed 4 bases at V and 5 bases at J, with 19 bases between. CDR3: CASSPFFRDANNEQFF. The CDR3 DNA is TGTGCCAGCAGCCCTTTTTTCCGGGACGCCAACAATGAGCAGTTCTTC.